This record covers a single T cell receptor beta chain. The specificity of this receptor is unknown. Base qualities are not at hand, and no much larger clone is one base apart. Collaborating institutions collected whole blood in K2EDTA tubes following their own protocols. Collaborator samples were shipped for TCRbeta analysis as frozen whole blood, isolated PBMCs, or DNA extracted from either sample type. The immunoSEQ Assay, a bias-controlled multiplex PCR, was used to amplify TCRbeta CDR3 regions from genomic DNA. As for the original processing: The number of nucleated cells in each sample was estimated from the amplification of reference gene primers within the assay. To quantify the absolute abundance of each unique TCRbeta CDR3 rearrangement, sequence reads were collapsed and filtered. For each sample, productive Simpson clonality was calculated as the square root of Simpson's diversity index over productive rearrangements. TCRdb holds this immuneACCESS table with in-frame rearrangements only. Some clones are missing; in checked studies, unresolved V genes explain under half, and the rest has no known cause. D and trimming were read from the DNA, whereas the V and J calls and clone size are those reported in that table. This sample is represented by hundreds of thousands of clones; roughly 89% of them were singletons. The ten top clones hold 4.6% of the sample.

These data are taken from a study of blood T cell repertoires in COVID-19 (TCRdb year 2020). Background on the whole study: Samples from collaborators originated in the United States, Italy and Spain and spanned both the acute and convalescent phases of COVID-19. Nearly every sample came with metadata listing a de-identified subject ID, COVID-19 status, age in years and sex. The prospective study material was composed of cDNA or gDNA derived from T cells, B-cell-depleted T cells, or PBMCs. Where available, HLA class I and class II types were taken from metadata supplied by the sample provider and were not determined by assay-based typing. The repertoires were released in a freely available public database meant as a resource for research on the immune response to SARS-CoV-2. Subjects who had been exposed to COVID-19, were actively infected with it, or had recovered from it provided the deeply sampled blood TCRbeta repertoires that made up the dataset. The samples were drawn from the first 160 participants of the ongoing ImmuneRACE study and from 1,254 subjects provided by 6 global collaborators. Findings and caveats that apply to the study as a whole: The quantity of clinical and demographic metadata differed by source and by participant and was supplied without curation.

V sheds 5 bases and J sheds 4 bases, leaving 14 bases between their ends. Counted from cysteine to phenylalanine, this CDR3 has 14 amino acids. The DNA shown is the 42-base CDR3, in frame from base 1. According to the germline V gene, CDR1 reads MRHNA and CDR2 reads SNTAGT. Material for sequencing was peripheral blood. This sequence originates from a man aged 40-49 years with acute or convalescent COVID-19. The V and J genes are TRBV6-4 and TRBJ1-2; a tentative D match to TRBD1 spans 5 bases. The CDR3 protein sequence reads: CASSQSGDFYGYTF. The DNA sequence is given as TGTGCCAGCAGTCAATCGGGGGACTTCTATGGCTACACCTTC.